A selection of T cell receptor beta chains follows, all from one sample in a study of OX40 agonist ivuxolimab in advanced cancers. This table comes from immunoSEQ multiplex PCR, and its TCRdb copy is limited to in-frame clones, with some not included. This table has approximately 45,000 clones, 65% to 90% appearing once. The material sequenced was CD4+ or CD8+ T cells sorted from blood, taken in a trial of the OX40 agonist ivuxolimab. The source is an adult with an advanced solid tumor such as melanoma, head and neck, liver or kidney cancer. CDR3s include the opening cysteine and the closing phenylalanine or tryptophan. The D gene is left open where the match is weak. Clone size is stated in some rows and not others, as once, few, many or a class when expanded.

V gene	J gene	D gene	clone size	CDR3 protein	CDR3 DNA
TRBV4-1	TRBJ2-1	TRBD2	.	CASSQAGLAGGDEQFF	TGCGCCAGCAGCCAAGCGGGACTAGCGGGGGGGGATGAGCAGTTCTTC
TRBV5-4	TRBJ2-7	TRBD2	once	CASSLGGRTSYEQYF	TGTGCCAGCAGCTTGGGCGGGAGGACCTCCTACGAGCAGTACTTC
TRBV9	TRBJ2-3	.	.	CASSVARDTQYF	TGTGCCAGCAGCGTAGCTAGAGATACGCAGTATTTT
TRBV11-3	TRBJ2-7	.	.	CASSLGGLSSYEQYF	TGTGCCAGCAGCTTAGGAGGTTTGAGCTCCTACGAGCAGTACTTC
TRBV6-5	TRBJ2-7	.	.	CASSYSSRAYEQYF	TGTGCCAGCAGTTACTCCTCACGTGCCTACGAGCAGTACTTC
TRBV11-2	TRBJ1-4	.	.	CASSRGAGYNEKLFF	TGTGCCAGCAGCCGCGGGGCAGGATATAATGAAAAACTGTTTTTT
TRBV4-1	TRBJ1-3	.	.	CASSQTREGIENTIYF	TGCGCCAGCAGCCAGACCAGAGAGGGGATCGAAAACACCATATATTTT
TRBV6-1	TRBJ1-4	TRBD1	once	CASSESYRGSEKLFF	TGTGCCAGCAGTGAATCCTACAGGGGGAGTGAAAAACTGTTTTTT
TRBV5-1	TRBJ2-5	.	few	CASSWGPGASQETQYF	TGCGCCAGCAGCTGGGGGCCAGGCGCCAGCCAAGAGACCCAGTACTTC
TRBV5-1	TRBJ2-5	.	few	CASGDGTTVKETQYF	TGCGCCAGCGGGGACGGGACAACTGTTAAGGAGACCCAGTACTTC
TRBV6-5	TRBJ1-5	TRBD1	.	CASSGTGLGNQPQHF	TGTGCCAGCAGTGGGACAGGGCTAGGAAATCAGCCCCAGCATTTT